The rows below give T cell receptor beta chains drawn from one sample of a study of T cells in Graves' hyperthyroidism and ophthalmopathy. TCRdb processed the multiplex PCR reads anew with MiXCR; each CDR3 protein has one entry. The table includes about 160,000 distinct CDR3 sequences, less than 10% detected once. The sequenced sample consisted of blood. Receptor source: a woman aged 18 to 35 with Graves' hyperthyroidism that later progressed to Graves' ophthalmopathy. Each CDR3 is given with its conserved first and last residue. Fields, in order: V gene, clone size, J gene, CDR3 length, D gene, CDR3 DNA, CDR3 protein. D genes are given only for firm matches. Not all rows give a size; the values are once, few, many and, for expanded clones, a class.

V gene: TRBV7-8; clone size: many; J gene: TRBJ1-4; CDR3 length: 14; D gene: NA; CDR3 DNA: TGTGCCAGCAGCTTATGGGCTAGAAGGGAAAAACTGTTTTTT; CDR3 protein: CASSLWARREKLFF
V gene: TRBV12-3/TRBV12-4; clone size: many; J gene: TRBJ2-7; CDR3 length: 13; D gene: NA; CDR3 DNA: TGTGCCAGCAGTTCGGGCGTGGGGGCTGGGCAGTACTTC; CDR3 protein: CASSSGVGAGQYF
V gene: TRBV7-8; clone size: NA; J gene: TRBJ2-3; CDR3 length: 14; D gene: NA; CDR3 DNA: TGTGCCAGCAGCTGGGGCAAGCGAACAGATACGCAGTATTTT; CDR3 protein: CASSWGKRTDTQYF
V gene: TRBV20-1; clone size: many; J gene: TRBJ2-3; CDR3 length: 14; D gene: NA; CDR3 DNA: TGCAGTGCGCCGACAGGATTTTGGACAGATACGCAGTATTTT; CDR3 protein: CSAPTGFWTDTQYF
V gene: TRBV10-3; clone size: many; J gene: TRBJ1-1; CDR3 length: 15; D gene: TRBD1; CDR3 DNA: TGTGCCATCAGTGTGACAGGGGGCCGCGGCACTGAAGCTTTCTTT; CDR3 protein: CAISVTGGRGTEAFF
V gene: TRBV9; clone size: many; J gene: TRBJ2-3; CDR3 length: 15; D gene: TRBD2; CDR3 DNA: TGTGCCAGCAGCGTAGTAGCGGGGGGGCCAGATACGCAGTATTTT; CDR3 protein: CASSVVAGGPDTQYF
V gene: TRBV28; clone size: many; J gene: TRBJ2-7; CDR3 length: 15; D gene: TRBD2; CDR3 DNA: TGTGCCAGCAGACCATATCTAGCGGGAGACTACGAGCAGTACTTC; CDR3 protein: CASRPYLAGDYEQYF
V gene: TRBV27; clone size: many; J gene: TRBJ1-6; CDR3 length: 14; D gene: TRBD1; CDR3 DNA: TGTGCCAGCAGCCTAGGACAGGTTGCGACACCCCTCCACTTT; CDR3 protein: CASSLGQVATPLHF
V gene: TRBV6-1; clone size: NA; J gene: TRBJ2-4; CDR3 length: 15; D gene: NA; CDR3 DNA: TGTGCCAGCAAGGTGGGGGTGATAGCCAAAAACATTCAGTACTTC; CDR3 protein: CASKVGVIAKNIQYF
V gene: TRBV7-9; clone size: many; J gene: TRBJ2-7; CDR3 length: 16; D gene: NA; CDR3 DNA: TGTGCCAGCAGCTTAGGGGGGCCAAGCAGCGGATACGAGCAGTACTTC; CDR3 protein: CASSLGGPSSGYEQYF
V gene: TRBV5-1; clone size: few; J gene: TRBJ2-1; CDR3 length: 18; D gene: NA; CDR3 DNA: TGCGCCAGCAGCCCCACCCCGGGCGGTATCAGCTCCTACAATGAGCAGTTCTTC; CDR3 protein: CASSPTPGGISSYNEQFF
V gene: TRBV9; clone size: few; J gene: TRBJ1-2; CDR3 length: 13; D gene: TRBD1; CDR3 DNA: TGTGCCAGCAGCGTAGGGACAGGGGACGGCTACACCTTC; CDR3 protein: CASSVGTGDGYTF
V gene: TRBV11-2; clone size: many; J gene: TRBJ2-7; CDR3 length: 15; D gene: TRBD2; CDR3 DNA: TGTGCCAGCAGTTGGACCGGGGGGACGGGTAACGAGCAGTACTTC; CDR3 protein: CASSWTGGTGNEQYF
V gene: TRBV20-1; clone size: many; J gene: TRBJ2-5; CDR3 length: 13; D gene: NA; CDR3 DNA: TGCAGTGCTAGAGCTTCGGGAGCGGAGACCCAGTACTTC; CDR3 protein: CSARASGAETQYF
V gene: TRBV3-1; clone size: many; J gene: TRBJ2-1; CDR3 length: 16; D gene: NA; CDR3 DNA: TGTGCCAGCAGCCAAGAATTGACAGGGACTGTCTATGAGCAGTTCTTC; CDR3 protein: CASSQELTGTVYEQFF
V gene: TRBV6-1; clone size: many; J gene: TRBJ1-2; CDR3 length: 13; D gene: NA; CDR3 DNA: TGTGCCAGCAGTGGGTTCGGGAACTATGGCTACACCTTC; CDR3 protein: CASSGFGNYGYTF
V gene: TRBV20-1; clone size: NA; J gene: TRBJ2-5; CDR3 length: 13; D gene: TRBD2; CDR3 DNA: TGCAGTGCTCAGACTAGCGGGGAAGAGACCCAGTACTTC; CDR3 protein: CSAQTSGEETQYF
V gene: TRBV4-1; clone size: many; J gene: TRBJ1-5; CDR3 length: 15; D gene: NA; CDR3 DNA: TGCGCCAGCAGCTTACGTACGGACAGAAATCAGCCCCAGCATTTT; CDR3 protein: CASSLRTDRNQPQHF
V gene: TRBV14; clone size: many; J gene: TRBJ2-3; CDR3 length: 17; D gene: NA; CDR3 DNA: TGTGCCAGCAGCCAAGAGCCCGGGACAAGGAGAACAGATACGCAGTATTTT; CDR3 protein: CASSQEPGTRRTDTQYF
V gene: TRBV27; clone size: many; J gene: TRBJ2-3; CDR3 length: 16; D gene: NA; CDR3 DNA: TGTGCCAGCAGTCCCCCTGAGTCAAAGAACACAGATACGCAGTATTTT; CDR3 protein: CASSPPESKNTDTQYF
V gene: TRBV18; clone size: many; J gene: TRBJ2-3; CDR3 length: 13; D gene: NA; CDR3 DNA: TGTGCCAGCTCACCACCGGGGGCAGATACGCAGTATTTT; CDR3 protein: CASSPPGADTQYF
V gene: TRBV2; clone size: many; J gene: TRBJ2-7; CDR3 length: 11; D gene: NA; CDR3 DNA: TGTGCCAGCGGAACAGGCTACGAGCAGTACTTC; CDR3 protein: CASGTGYEQYF
V gene: TRBV6-1; clone size: many; J gene: TRBJ2-7; CDR3 length: 13; D gene: NA; CDR3 DNA: TGTGCCAGCAGTGAATTGACAGCCTACGAGCAGTACTTC; CDR3 protein: CASSELTAYEQYF
V gene: TRBV9; clone size: many; J gene: TRBJ2-7; CDR3 length: 14; D gene: TRBD1; CDR3 DNA: TGTGCCAGCAGCGCGGGACAGGTCGTCCACGAGCAGTACTTC; CDR3 protein: CASSAGQVVHEQYF
V gene: TRBV7-9; clone size: many; J gene: TRBJ1-2; CDR3 length: 17; D gene: TRBD1; CDR3 DNA: TGTGCCAGCAGCTCAATAAAACGGGACAGGGAGGGATATGGCTACACCTTC; CDR3 protein: CASSSIKRDREGYGYTF
V gene: TRBV4-2; clone size: many; J gene: TRBJ1-1; CDR3 length: 13; D gene: NA; CDR3 DNA: TGTGCCAGCAGCCACCCTCAGGGTCCTGAAGCTTTCTTT; CDR3 protein: CASSHPQGPEAFF
V gene: TRBV5-1; clone size: few; J gene: TRBJ2-5; CDR3 length: 15; D gene: TRBD2; CDR3 DNA: TGCGCCAGCAGCGTAACCCTAGCGGGAGGAGAGACCCAGTACTTC; CDR3 protein: CASSVTLAGGETQYF
V gene: TRBV20-1; clone size: NA; J gene: TRBJ2-7; CDR3 length: 13; D gene: TRBD1; CDR3 DNA: TGCAGTGCTCCCGGGACAGGGGCTACGGAGCAGTACTTC; CDR3 protein: CSAPGTGATEQYF
V gene: TRBV7-9; clone size: many; J gene: TRBJ1-1; CDR3 length: 14; D gene: NA; CDR3 DNA: TGTGCCAGCAGCGAGATGGGAGGTAACACTGAAGCTTTCTTT; CDR3 protein: CASSEMGGNTEAFF
V gene: TRBV7-2; clone size: many; J gene: TRBJ2-1; CDR3 length: 15; D gene: TRBD2; CDR3 DNA: TGTGCCAGCAGCTTAAGGCGGGGGGTGGCCAATGAGCAGTTCTTC; CDR3 protein: CASSLRRGVANEQFF
V gene: TRBV2; clone size: many; J gene: TRBJ1-1; CDR3 length: 13; D gene: NA; CDR3 DNA: TGTGCCGGCGAAGCACAACCGAACACTGAAGCTTTCTTT; CDR3 protein: CAGEAQPNTEAFF
V gene: TRBV6-5; clone size: many; J gene: TRBJ2-7; CDR3 length: 14; D gene: TRBD2; CDR3 DNA: TGTGCCAGCAGTTACTGGGGGGGGGTAAACGAGCAGTACTTC; CDR3 protein: CASSYWGGVNEQYF
V gene: TRBV5-1; clone size: NA; J gene: TRBJ2-7; CDR3 length: 20; D gene: NA; CDR3 DNA: TGCGCCAGCAGCTCCGTTTTGAGAATGGTCCAGGGAAGAAGTCCCTACGAGCAGTACTTC; CDR3 protein: CASSSVLRMVQGRSPYEQYF
V gene: TRBV4-1; clone size: many; J gene: TRBJ1-1; CDR3 length: 15; D gene: NA; CDR3 DNA: TGCGCCAGCAGCTCTGGGAGGTCCCCTAACACTGAAGCTTTCTTT; CDR3 protein: CASSSGRSPNTEAFF
V gene: TRBV28; clone size: many; J gene: TRBJ2-5; CDR3 length: 15; D gene: NA; CDR3 DNA: TGTGCCAGCTGCCGGTTAGGTCGGGGCCAAGAGACCCAGTACTTC; CDR3 protein: CASCRLGRGQETQYF
V gene: TRBV9; clone size: many; J gene: TRBJ1-4; CDR3 length: 14; D gene: TRBD1; CDR3 DNA: TGTGCCAGCAGCAGGACAGGTGATAATGAAAAACTGTTTTTT; CDR3 protein: CASSRTGDNEKLFF
V gene: TRBV28; clone size: many; J gene: TRBJ1-2; CDR3 length: 14; D gene: NA; CDR3 DNA: TGTGCCAGCAGCCCATTACAAGCTAACTATGGCTACACCTTC; CDR3 protein: CASSPLQANYGYTF
V gene: TRBV2; clone size: many; J gene: TRBJ2-1; CDR3 length: 13; D gene: TRBD2; CDR3 DNA: TGTGCCAGCCGACTAGCGGGGACCAATGAGCAGTTCTTC; CDR3 protein: CASRLAGTNEQFF
V gene: TRBV7-9; clone size: many; J gene: TRBJ2-1; CDR3 length: 15; D gene: TRBD2; CDR3 DNA: TGTGCCAGCAGCCAAGCGGGAGTTGTCTACAATGAGCAGTTCTTC; CDR3 protein: CASSQAGVVYNEQFF
V gene: TRBV28; clone size: many; J gene: TRBJ1-2; CDR3 length: 14; D gene: NA; CDR3 DNA: TGTGCCACCTACCAGCGGGGCAAACAGATGGGTTACACCTTC; CDR3 protein: CATYQRGKQMGYTF
V gene: TRBV7-8; clone size: NA; J gene: TRBJ2-1; CDR3 length: 12; D gene: NA; CDR3 DNA: TGTGCCAGCAGCTTATTAATGGATGAGCAGTTCTTC; CDR3 protein: CASSLLMDEQFF
V gene: TRBV27; clone size: many; J gene: TRBJ1-2; CDR3 length: 14; D gene: TRBD1; CDR3 DNA: TGTGCCAGCAGCGGCCTTGGGGACAGTTCCGGCTACACCTTC; CDR3 protein: CASSGLGDSSGYTF
V gene: TRBV18; clone size: many; J gene: TRBJ2-7; CDR3 length: 14; D gene: NA; CDR3 DNA: TGTGCCAGCTCGCCCGGGACTCGCCTGGAGGAGCAGTACTTC; CDR3 protein: CASSPGTRLEEQYF
V gene: TRBV7-6; clone size: NA; J gene: TRBJ2-1; CDR3 length: 17; D gene: NA; CDR3 DNA: TGTGCCAGCAGCTCGAGAATAACAGACAACCGATACAATGAGCAGTTCTTC; CDR3 protein: CASSSRITDNRYNEQFF
V gene: TRBV7-9; clone size: many; J gene: TRBJ1-2; CDR3 length: 13; D gene: NA; CDR3 DNA: TGTGCCAGCAGCACGACTCAGATAGATGGCTACACCTTC; CDR3 protein: CASSTTQIDGYTF
V gene: TRBV5-1; clone size: NA; J gene: TRBJ1-4; CDR3 length: 14; D gene: NA; CDR3 DNA: TGCGCCAGCAGCTTGGGCAGGGTTGGTGAAAAACTGTTTTTT; CDR3 protein: CASSLGRVGEKLFF
V gene: TRBV7-2; clone size: many; J gene: TRBJ2-5; CDR3 length: 16; D gene: TRBD2; CDR3 DNA: TGTGCCAGCAGCCTGACTAGCGGGGGGACCCAAGAGACCCAGTACTTC; CDR3 protein: CASSLTSGGTQETQYF
V gene: TRBV25-1; clone size: NA; J gene: TRBJ1-1; CDR3 length: 16; D gene: NA; CDR3 DNA: TGTGCCAGCAGTGCCCCAAGGATAACCATGAACACTGAAGCTTTCTTT; CDR3 protein: CASSAPRITMNTEAFF
V gene: TRBV6-1; clone size: few; J gene: TRBJ1-2; CDR3 length: 15; D gene: NA; CDR3 DNA: TGTGCCAGCAGTGAAGTTACAGAAAACAACTATGGCTACACCTTC; CDR3 protein: CASSEVTENNYGYTF
V gene: TRBV10-3; clone size: few; J gene: TRBJ2-7; CDR3 length: 15; D gene: NA; CDR3 DNA: TGTGCCATCAGTGAGCGGGGGCCCGACTCCTACGAGCAGTACTTC; CDR3 protein: CAISERGPDSYEQYF
V gene: TRBV27; clone size: few; J gene: TRBJ2-1; CDR3 length: 15; D gene: TRBD2; CDR3 DNA: TGTGCCAGCAGTTCACTAGCGGGAGAGAGGTATGAGCAGTTCTTC; CDR3 protein: CASSSLAGERYEQFF
V gene: TRBV6-2/TRBV6-3; clone size: many; J gene: TRBJ2-7; CDR3 length: 14; D gene: NA; CDR3 DNA: TGTGCCAGCAGTTACGGGCGGGACCACTACGAGCAGTACTTC; CDR3 protein: CASSYGRDHYEQYF